The 10 T cell receptor beta chains listed next were all sequenced from one sample in a study of blood T cells in healthy people across ages. A sample-barcoded 5' primer and a J-beta primer mix were used in a second PCR of about 7 to 12 cycles. A single record per CDR3 protein comes from TCRdb applying MiXCR to the 5' RACE reads. The sample shows roughly 500,000 distinct CDR3 sequences, 27% of them seen only once. The sample was blood. The receptor source for this set is a woman aged 70 to 79 in good health.

The rearrangement links TRBV7-3 to TRBJ2-5; D might be TRBD1 or TRBD2, each matching 5 bases. The V gene lost 2 bases and the J gene lost 1 base, with 17 bases spanning the gap. CDR1 SGHTA and CDR2 FQGTGA come from the germline V gene. The CDR3 is made up of 17 amino acids. The CDR3 loop is CASSLGLPGAVQETQYF. In DNA form, the CDR3 reads TGTGCCAGCAGCTTAGGTTTACCCGGGGCAGTCCAAGAGACCCAGTACTTC. The whole variable domain, remainder taken from reference TRBV7-3 and TRBJ2-5, is GAGVSQTPSNKVTEKGKYVELRCDPISGHTALYWYRQSLGQGPEFLIYFQGTGAADDSGLPNDRFFAVRPEGSVSTLKIQRTERGDSAVYLCASSLGLPGAVQETQYFGPGTRLLVL.

This clonotype was found a few times. This sequence joins TRBV20-1 and TRBJ1-1; D call uncertain. This CDR3 spans 12 amino acids. The germline CDR1 and CDR2 sequences are DFQATT and SNEGSKA (reference sequence). V was cut by 5 bases and J by 7 bases, with 14 bases left in between. This CDR3 reads CSARQVGNEAFF. DNA of the CDR3: TGCAGTGCTCGTCAGGTTGGGAATGAAGCTTTCTTT.

This clonotype has a count of ten or more. V and J are TRBV20-1 and TRBJ1-1, with D possibly being TRBD1 (5 bases). Germline V gene data show CDR1 as DFQATT and CDR2 as SNEGSKA (reference sequence). With 6 bases removed from V and 4 bases from J, the gap between germline ends came to 12 bases. The CDR3 runs to 12 residues. This chain's CDR3 is CSAIPGSTEAFF. CDR3 DNA sequence: TGCAGTGCGATCCCAGGGTCCACTGAAGCTTTCTTT.

This clonotype came up many times. The CDR3 bases are TGTGCCAGCAGCGTAGTTGCTAGCGGGGGGGTGAATGAGCAGTTCTTC. It encodes CASSVVASGGVNEQFF. The V and J genes are TRBV9 and TRBJ2-1; 12 bases map to TRBD2. Germline assignment: CDR1 SGDLS and CDR2 YYNGEE. This CDR3 is 16 amino acids long. J gave up 7 bases and V 0 bases, and 5 bases lay outside the gene matches.

This clonotype has more than one count but fewer than ten. The chain links TRBV14 to TRBJ1-4; no reliable D call. CDR1 and CDR2 (germline): SGHDN, FVKESK. V lost 4 bases and J lost 5, with 11 bases in between. The length of the CDR3 is 14 residues. The chain's CDR3 is CASSRYNANEKLFF. DNA of the CDR3: TGTGCCAGCAGCCGATACAACGCCAATGAAAAACTGTTTTTT.

V and J are TRBV6-2 or TRBV6-3 and TRBJ2-5; tentative D call: TRBD1 (5 bases). Judging by the DNA end, TRBJ2-7 fits better; the J call may be wrong. This CDR3 region has 15 residues. Germline V gives CDR1 MNHEY, CDR2 SVGEGT. As DNA, the CDR3 is TGTGCCAGCAGTTACCCGGCTTTGGGGCGGAACGAGCAGTACTTC. Translating it yields CASSYPALGRNEQYF.

Only a few counts were recorded for this clonotype. The chain employs TRBV18 and TRBJ1-5, with unresolved D. This CDR3 has 15 amino acids. V dropped 3 bases and J dropped 4 bases, with 13 bases sitting between them. Per the germline V gene, CDR1 is KGHSH and CDR2 is LQKENI. The CDR3 here is CASSPNLDGNQPQHF. The DNA of the CDR3 is TGTGCCAGCTCACCCAATTTAGACGGGAATCAGCCCCAGCATTTT.

This clonotype appeared a few times. The V gene is TRBV3-1, the J gene TRBJ2-1; no definite D call. Gene TRBJ2-5 matches the end of the DNA better, so the J call may be wrong. The length of the CDR3 is 13 residues. Per the germline V gene, CDR1 is LGHDT and CDR2 is YNNKEL (reference sequence). The CDR3 DNA sequence: TGTGCCAGCAGCCAAGGAACCCTTGAGACCCAGTACTTC. It translates to CASSQGTLETQYF.

Ten or more counts support this clonotype. The CDR3, as DNA: TGTGCCAGCAGCCCCGCGGACAGGAGGGGAAAACTGTTTTTT. Translation: CASSPADRRGKLFF. This sequence joins TRBV25-1 and TRBJ1-4; 7 bases match TRBD1. The CDR3 has 14 amino acids. V was pared by 6 bases and J by 10 bases, with 11 bases of the junction left unmatched. CDR1 and CDR2 from the germline V gene are MGHDK and SYGVNS.

J is TRBJ1-6 and V is TRBV5-6; 8 bases line up with TRBD1. CDR3 length: 17 amino acids. Germline V CDR1 and CDR2: SGHDT, YYEEEE. Unmatched junction bases numbered 9, after V lost 1 base and J lost 6 bases. Written as DNA, the CDR3 is TGTGCCAGCAGCTTGAGGGGACGGACAGGGTTTAATTCACCCCTCCACTTT. The encoded protein is CASSLRGRTGFNSPLHF.